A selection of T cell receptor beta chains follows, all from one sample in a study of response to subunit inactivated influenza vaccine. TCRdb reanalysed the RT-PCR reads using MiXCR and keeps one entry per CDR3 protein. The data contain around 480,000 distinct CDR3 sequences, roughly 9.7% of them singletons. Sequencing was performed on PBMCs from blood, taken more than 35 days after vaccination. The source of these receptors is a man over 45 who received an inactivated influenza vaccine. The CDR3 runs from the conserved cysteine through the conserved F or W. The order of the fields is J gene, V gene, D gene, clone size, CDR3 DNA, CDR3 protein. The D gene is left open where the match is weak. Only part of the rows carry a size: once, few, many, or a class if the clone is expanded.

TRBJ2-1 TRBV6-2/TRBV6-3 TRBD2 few TGTGCCAGCAGTCAGACAAGACAGGACCTACTAGCGGAGAACGTCGTAAGGAATGAGCAGTTCTTC CASSQTRQDLLAENVVRNEQFF
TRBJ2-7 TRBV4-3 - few TGCGCCAGCAGCCAAGTCCTCGATAGCCCCTACGAGCAGTACTTC CASSQVLDSPYEQYF
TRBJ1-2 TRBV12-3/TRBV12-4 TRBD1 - TGTGCCAGCAGGGATTCCGGGACAGGGGGTTTTGGCTACACCTTC CASRDSGTGGFGYTF
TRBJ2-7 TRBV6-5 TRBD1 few TGTGCCAGCAGTTACACAACCGGGACAGGGGGCTACGAGCAGTACTTC CASSYTTGTGGYEQYF
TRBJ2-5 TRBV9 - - TGTGCCAGCAGCGGCGGACGGGAGATCGAGACCCAGTACTTC CASSGGREIETQYF
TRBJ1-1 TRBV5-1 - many TGCGCCAGCAGCTTAGCTACACTGAACACTGAAGCTTTCTTT CASSLATLNTEAFF
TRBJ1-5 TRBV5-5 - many TGTGCCAGCAGCTTGGACCGACGGGGCAATCAGCCCCAGCATTTT CASSLDRRGNQPQHF
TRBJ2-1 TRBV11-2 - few TGTGCCAGCAGCTTAGTAGGGGGGGGGTTTAACTCCTACAATGAGCAGTTCTTC CASSLVGGGFNSYNEQFF
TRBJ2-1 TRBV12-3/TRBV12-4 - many TGTGCCAGCAGTCTCGGACCAGGCCGGGATGAGCAGTTCTTC CASSLGPGRDEQFF
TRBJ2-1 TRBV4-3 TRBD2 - TGCGCCAGCAGCCAGGCCTCGGGACTAGCGGGAGGCAATGAGCAGTTCTTC CASSQASGLAGGNEQFF
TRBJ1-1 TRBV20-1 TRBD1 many TGCAGTGCTAGAGGGGACAGGCTGAACACTGAAGCTTTCTTT CSARGDRLNTEAFF
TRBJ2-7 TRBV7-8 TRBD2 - TGTGCCAGCAGCACAGACGCACTAGCGGCCTACGAGCAGTACTTC CASSTDALAAYEQYF
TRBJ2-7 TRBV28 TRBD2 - TGTGCCAGCAGTTCCTACCGACTAGCGAACGAGCAGTACTTC CASSSYRLANEQYF
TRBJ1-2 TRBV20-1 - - TGCAGTGCTAGAGAATCCGGGGTCTATGGCTACACCTTC CSARESGVYGYTF
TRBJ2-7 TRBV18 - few TGTGCCAGCTCACCACTCGTCAGGGGGGCCCACGAGCAGTACTTC CASSPLVRGAHEQYF
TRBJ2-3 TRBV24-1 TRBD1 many TGTGCCACCAGTGATCCGCGGGGACAGGGTGCAGATACGCAGTATTTT CATSDPRGQGADTQYF
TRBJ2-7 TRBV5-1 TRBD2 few TGCGCCAGCAGGTATGATTCGGGAGGGCCCTACGAGCAGTACTTC CASRYDSGGPYEQYF
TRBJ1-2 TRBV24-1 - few TGTGCCACCTCGGACGGTCTTTCAACCAACGGAGGCTACACCTTC CATSDGLSTNGGYTF
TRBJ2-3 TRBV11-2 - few TGTGCCAGCAGCTTATACGGGCGGGGGCGCACAGATACGCAGTATTTT CASSLYGRGRTDTQYF
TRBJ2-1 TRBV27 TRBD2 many TGTGCCAGCAGTCCTCACGAATCAGCGGGGTACAATGAGCAGTTCTTC CASSPHESAGYNEQFF
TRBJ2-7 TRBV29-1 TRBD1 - TGCAGCGCCGGGGACAGCCACTACGAGCAGTACTTC CSAGDSHYEQYF
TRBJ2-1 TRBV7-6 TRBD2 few TGTGCCAGCAGCATTAAGCGGGAGGGCCCCTACAATGAGCAGTTCTTC CASSIKREGPYNEQFF
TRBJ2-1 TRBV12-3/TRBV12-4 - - TGTGCCAGCAGTTTGGTGGGGGGCCATGAGCAGTTCTTC CASSLVGGHEQFF
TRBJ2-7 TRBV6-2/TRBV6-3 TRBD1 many TGTGCCAGCACCGGGACAGGGAGCTCCTACGAGCAGTACTTC CASTGTGSSYEQYF
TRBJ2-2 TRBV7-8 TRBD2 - TGTGCCAGCGGGGGGACTAGCGGGAGTACCGGGGAGCTGTATTTT CASGGTSGSTGELYF